These 20 T cell receptor beta chains were sequenced from one sample in a study of blood T cells in healthy people across ages. Using a J-beta primer mix together with a sample-barcoded 5' primer, a second PCR was run for 7 to 11 cycles. TCRdb reprocessed the 5' RACE reads via MiXCR and lists one record per CDR3 protein. Of about 2 million distinct CDR3 sequences listed, about 50% are singletons. The sequenced material came from blood. Source of these receptors: a woman in her 40s in good health.

The chain links TRBV6-5 to TRBJ2-7; a weak D match, TRBD2 (8 bases). Germline V gene data show CDR1 as MNHEY and CDR2 as SVGAGI. The ends were cut back, 8 bases at V and 3 bases at J, with 17 bases in the middle. The CDR3 has 14 residues. CDR3 nucleotide sequence: TGTGCCAGCGCGCGGGGGGACAGTTACTACGAGCAGTACTTC. Translation: CASARGDSYYEQYF.

This clonotype came up a few times. The chain joins TRBV6-2 or TRBV6-3 to TRBJ2-4; D call uncertain. This CDR3 has 12 residues. Germline V gene data show CDR1 as MNHEY and CDR2 as SVGEGT. The germline V and J ends were trimmed by 2 bases and 5 bases, with 4 bases remaining between them. The CDR3 nucleotides are TGTGCCAGCAGTTACCCAGAAAACATTCAGTACTTC. Residues: CASSYPENIQYF.

The CDR3 sequence: CASSVASGGVYEQYF. DNA for the CDR3: TGTGCCAGCAGCGTTGCTAGCGGGGGGGTCTACGAGCAGTACTTC. The chain employs TRBV4-2 and TRBJ2-7, with TRBD2 identical over 12 bases. This CDR3 spans 15 amino acids. V dropped 5 bases and J dropped 3; count of bases not matched to a gene: 5. Germline CDR1 is LGHNA and CDR2 is YNFKEQ.

The chain joins TRBV4-2 to TRBJ2-1; possible D gene TRBD2, 6 bases. The CDR3 spans 16 residues. Trimming left V 3 bases short and J 8 bases short, with 20 bases between. CDR1 and CDR2 from the germline V gene are LGHNA and YNFKEQ. The CDR3 spells CASSHGGTARKDEQFF. The CDR3 DNA is TGTGCCAGCAGCCATGGCGGGACTGCCCGGAAGGATGAGCAGTTCTTC.

The V call is TRBV4-3, the J call TRBJ2-3; the D call may be TRBD1 or TRBD2 (5 bases each). Germline-derived CDR1 and CDR2 are LGHNA and YSLEER. CDR3 size: 16 residues. V shed 4 bases and J shed 3 bases, with 17 bases lying between them. In nucleotides, the CDR3 is TGCGCCAGCAGCCGAGGAAAGGGGAGTAGAACAGATACGCAGTATTTT. Its translation: CASSRGKGSRTDTQYF.

The rearrangement uses TRBV4-3 and TRBJ2-5; D perhaps matches TRBD2 (6 bases). The CDR3 is 15 amino acids. Trimming shortened V by 2 bases and J by 11 bases, and 21 bases separated the two germline ends. Germline loops: CDR1 LGHNA, CDR2 YSLEER. The CDR3 DNA sequence: TGCGCCAGCAGCCAAAGTGGAGGGAGCTTGGATGAGCAGTACTTC. Protein: CASSQSGGSLDEQYF.

This chain uses TRBV29-1 with TRBJ2-5; tentatively, D is TRBD1 (6 bases). The ends were cut back, 7 bases at V and 5 bases at J, with 14 bases in the middle. Germline-derived CDR1 and CDR2 are SQVTM and ANQGSEA. This CDR3 contains 12 residues. CDR3 region: CSGRTGFETQYF. The CDR3 DNA sequence: TGCAGCGGTAGAACAGGGTTTGAGACCCAGTACTTC. Full variable domain (missing parts from reference TRBV29-1 and TRBJ2-5): SAVISQKPSRDICQRGTSLTIQCQVDSQVTMMFWYRQQPGQSLTLIATANQGSEATYESGFVIDKFPISRPNLTFSTLTVSNMSPEDSSIYLCSGRTGFETQYFGPGTRLLVL.

The chain joins TRBV20-1 to TRBJ1-6; D possibly corresponds to TRBD1 (5 bases). The germline V gene has CDR1 DFQATT and CDR2 SNEGSKA (reference sequence). V shed 6 bases and J shed 7 bases, with 22 bases lying between them. This CDR3 is 16 amino acids long. CDR3 bases: TGCAGTGCCCCCGAGGGAACAGGTGGTTACAATTCACCCCTCCACTTT. Translated, it gives CSAPEGTGGYNSPLHF.

About this clonotype itself: A much bigger clone sits one base away, suggesting this may be a read error. V usage is TRBV2 and J usage is TRBJ2-7, with 7 positions matching TRBD2. The closer fit of TRBJ2-5 to the DNA end suggests the J call may be wrong. This CDR3 has 14 residues. Germline V lookup: CDR1 SNHLY, CDR2 FYNNEI. The CDR3 bases are TGTGCCAGCAGGGGGGGGGACCTACAAGAGACCCAGTACTTC. It encodes CASRGGDLQETQYF.

This chain joins TRBV4-2 and TRBJ1-6, with a possible D match to TRBD1 (5 bases). Trimming removed 0 bases at V and 6 bases at J, with 15 bases between. The germline gives CDR1 LGHNA, CDR2 YNFKEQ. The CDR3 extends over 17 amino acids. The CDR3 loop reads CASSQDPLGRSNSPLHF. CDR3 bases: TGTGCCAGCAGCCAAGATCCCCTGGGACGGTCTAATTCACCCCTCCACTTT.

This chain links TRBV9 with TRBJ2-4, with D perhaps being TRBD1 or TRBD2 (5 bases each). The CDR3 extends over 15 amino acids. Germline CDR1 reads SGDLS; CDR2 reads YYNGEE. Trimming pared 4 bases from V and 8 bases from J, leaving 19 bases between. The CDR3 DNA reads as TGTGCCAGCAGCCTGGGGACGGTTCCTAACTACATTCAGTACTTC. Its protein is CASSLGTVPNYIQYF. Combining the CDR3 with reference TRBV9 and TRBJ2-4 gives the whole variable domain DSGVTQTPKHLITATGQRVTLRCSPRSGDLSVYWYQQSLDQGLQFLIQYYNGEERAKGNILERFSAQQFPDLHSELNLSSLELGDSALYFCASSLGTVPNYIQYFGAGTRLSVL.

This clonotype has a handful of counts. The rearrangement links TRBV6-2 or TRBV6-3 to TRBJ2-6, with D maybe TRBD1 (6 bases). V was cut by 4 bases and J by 1 base, with 11 bases left in between. Germline CDR1 is MNHEY and CDR2 is SVGEGT. The CDR3 has 16 residues. CDR3 region: CASSLTQGSGANVLTF. The CDR3 DNA reads TGTGCCAGCAGTTTAACTCAGGGGTCTGGGGCCAACGTCCTGACTTTC.

This clonotype was counted a few times. The chain has TRBV27 and TRBJ2-1, with D unresolved. The CDR3 is 16 amino acids. From germline, CDR1 is MNHEY and CDR2 SMNVEV (reference sequence). Trimming took off 0 bases at V and 8 bases at J, with 17 bases between the two ends. The DNA of the CDR3 is TGTGCCAGCAGTTTATCGCTGGCTAAACCTCGGGATGAGCAGTTCTTC. It specifies CASSLSLAKPRDEQFF.

The table lists this clonotype with a few counts. The chain employs TRBV12-3 or TRBV12-4 and TRBJ1-5; the match to TRBD1 covers 7 bases. The V and J ends lost 6 bases and 3 bases, in that order; junction bases with no gene match: 5. This CDR3 region has 14 residues. CDR3: CASSQGQSNQPQHF. The CDR3 nucleotides read TGTGCCAGCAGCCAGGGACAGTCCAATCAGCCCCAGCATTTT.

This clonotype has more than one count but fewer than ten. This chain joins TRBV20-1 and TRBJ2-6; tentatively, D is TRBD2 (6 bases). This CDR3 is built from 15 residues. V lost 5 bases and J 2 bases, leaving 13 bases between the germline ends. Germline V gene data show CDR1 as DFQATT and CDR2 as SNEGSKA (reference sequence). CDR3 nucleotide sequence: TGCAGTGCTCCTGGAGGGCAACCTGGGGCCAACGTCCTGACTTTC. It translates to CSAPGGQPGANVLTF.

This clonotype has a count of ten or more. V is TRBV7-2 and J is TRBJ2-1; D is uncertain. CDR1 and CDR2 (germline): SGHTA, FQGNSA. The CDR3 totals 11 residues. V shed 5 bases and J shed 7 bases, with 6 bases lying between them. CDR3 DNA: TGTGCCAGCAGCGAGTTGAATGAGCAGTTCTTC. Its protein is CASSELNEQFF. Variable domain in full (rest from reference TRBV7-2 and TRBJ2-1): GAGVSQSPSNKVTEKGKDVELRCDPISGHTALYWYRQSLGQGLEFLIYFQGNSAPDKSGLPSDRFSAERTGGSVSTLTIQRTQQEDSAVYLCASSELNEQFFGPGTRLTVL.

The chain combines TRBV6-2 or TRBV6-3 with TRBJ2-1, with TRBD2 matching over 7 bases. Germline CDR1 and CDR2: MNHEY and SVGEGT. The CDR3 is 16 amino acids. With 6 bases clipped from V and 8 bases from J, the junction kept 16 bases outside the gene matches. The CDR3 protein is CASRDGLRDYSHEQFF. The DNA of the CDR3 is TGTGCCAGCAGAGACGGACTTCGGGACTACTCGCATGAGCAGTTCTTC.

V usage is TRBV7-2 and J usage is TRBJ2-4, with a weak D call TRBD1 (5 bases). The DNA end lines up better with TRBJ2-5; the J call may be wrong. The germline gives CDR1 SGHTA, CDR2 FQGNSA. This CDR3 has 15 residues. The CDR3 spells CASSQGSTARETQYF. CDR3 DNA sequence: TGTGCCAGCAGCCAAGGGTCGACAGCGCGAGAGACCCAGTACTTC.

This chain connects TRBV7-2 to TRBJ2-2; 8 positions match TRBD2. Trimming cost V 2 bases and J 7 bases; bases outside gene matches: 9. Germline CDR1 SGHTA, CDR2 FQGNSA. CDR3 size: 16 residues. Here the CDR3 DNA reads TGTGCCAGCAGCTTAAACGGGGGGGGATCAGGCGGGGAGCTGTTTTTT. It encodes CASSLNGGGSGGELFF.

V usage is TRBV7-2 and J usage is TRBJ2-1; D not certain. This CDR3 is built from 14 residues. Germline CDR1 and CDR2: SGHTA and FQGNSA. Between the trimmed V and J ends, which lost 6 bases and 4 bases, there was a span of 13 bases. CDR3 nucleotides: TGTGCCAGCAGTCCTTGGTCGCAGTACAATGAGCAGTTCTTC. This translates into CASSPWSQYNEQFF.